This T cell receptor (beta chain) emerged from a study of blood T cell repertoires in COVID-19. About the research overall: Specimens from acute and convalescent COVID-19 originated in the United States, Italy and Spain. T cells, B-cell-depleted T cells, or PBMCs supplied cDNA or gDNA.

In the original processing: Estimated nucleated cell counts came from reference gene primer amplification. This table comes from immunoSEQ multiplex PCR, and its TCRdb copy is limited to in-frame clones, with some not included. That table supplies the V and J calls and clone size; D and trimming were determined from the DNA. The sample has about 260,000 clones, over 80% seen once. The germline CDR1 and CDR2 sequences are LNHDA and SQIVND (reference sequence). This CDR3 comprises 13 residues. The junction had 1 base not matched to a gene; V was cut back by 6 bases and J by 3 bases. The chain links TRBV19 to TRBJ2-5; 10 nucleotides match TRBD2. Sequencing was carried out using peripheral blood. The receptor was derived from a woman between 35 and 50 years old who had recovered from COVID-19. The CDR3 DNA is TGTGCCAGTAGCGGGACTAGCGAAGAGACCCAGTACTTC. Encoded protein: CASSGTSEETQYF.